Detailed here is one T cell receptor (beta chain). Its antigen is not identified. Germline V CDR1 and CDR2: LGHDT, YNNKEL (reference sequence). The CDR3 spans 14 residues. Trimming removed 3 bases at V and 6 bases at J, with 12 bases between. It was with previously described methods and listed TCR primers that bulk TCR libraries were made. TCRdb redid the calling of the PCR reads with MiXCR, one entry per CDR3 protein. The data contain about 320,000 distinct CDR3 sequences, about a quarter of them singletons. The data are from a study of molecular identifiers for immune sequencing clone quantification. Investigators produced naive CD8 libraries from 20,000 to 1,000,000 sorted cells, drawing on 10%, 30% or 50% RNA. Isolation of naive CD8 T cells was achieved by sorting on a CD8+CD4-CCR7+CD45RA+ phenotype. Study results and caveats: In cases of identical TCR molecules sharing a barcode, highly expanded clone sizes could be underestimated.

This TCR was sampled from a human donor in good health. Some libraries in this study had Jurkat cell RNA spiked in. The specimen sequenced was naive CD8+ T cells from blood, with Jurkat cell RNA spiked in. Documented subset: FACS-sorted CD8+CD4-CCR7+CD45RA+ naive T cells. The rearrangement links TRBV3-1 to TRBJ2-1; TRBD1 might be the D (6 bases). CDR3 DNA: TGTGCCAGCAGCCAGATTACAGGGCCCAATGAGCAGTTCTTC. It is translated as CASSQITGPNEQFF.